The 13 T cell receptor beta chains given below trace back to one sample, sequenced in a study of identical twins. TCRdb re-called the 5' RACE reads through MiXCR, storing one row per CDR3 protein. The table lists about 660,000 distinct CDR3 sequences, over 8.5% of them singletons. The same sample was also studied in work on yellow fever vaccine responses in identical twins.

Sequenced input: PBMCs. Receptor source: a woman aged 18-29 years in good health.

This sequence joins TRBV12-5 and TRBJ2-3; 12 positions agree with TRBD2. This CDR3 has 17 residues. V was pared by 6 bases and J by 0 bases, with 7 bases of the junction left unmatched. CDR1 is LGHNT, CDR2 FRNRAP, per germline. The CDR3 sequence is CASGDLAGGYSTDTQYF. The CDR3 DNA sequence: TGTGCTAGTGGAGATCTAGCGGGGGGGTACAGCACAGATACGCAGTATTTT.

This clonotype showed up just a few times. This chain uses TRBV12-3 or TRBV12-4 with TRBJ1-2, with D unclear. The V gene lost 6 bases and the J gene lost 6 bases, with 14 bases spanning the gap. The CDR3 is 13 amino acids. CDR3 residues: CASSPIDGNGYTF. CDR3 nucleotide sequence: TGTGCCAGCAGCCCTATAGACGGAAATGGCTACACCTTC.

The genes are TRBV5-1 and TRBJ2-4; 10 nucleotides line up with TRBD2. After removal of 4 bases from V and 5 bases from J, the junction contained 15 bases not matched to a gene. The CDR3 runs 18 residues. CDR1 and CDR2 from the germline V gene are SGHRS and YFSETQ. The CDR3 DNA sequence: TGCGCCAGCAGCCCGCGGCCTACAGCGGGGGGGCAGGAAAACATTCAGTACTTC. Its translation: CASSPRPTAGGQENIQYF.

The chain carries TRBV12-3 or TRBV12-4 and TRBJ2-5; a possible D gene is TRBD1 (5 bases). This CDR3 spans 15 amino acids. Trimming pared 5 bases from V and 5 bases from J, leaving 18 bases between. The CDR3 reads CASSPPLGLRETQYF. CDR3 nucleotides: TGTGCCAGCAGTCCACCGCTGGGGCTTCGGGAGACCCAGTACTTC.

The chain couples TRBV5-5 to TRBJ2-7; D unclear. Per germline, CDR1 SGHKS and CDR2 YYEKEE (reference sequence). CDR3 length: 13 amino acids. Trimming removed 6 bases at V and 3 bases at J, with 13 bases between. The CDR3 region is CASKRSSDYEQYF. The DNA for the CDR3 is TGTGCCAGCAAGAGGTCCTCGGACTACGAGCAGTACTTC.

This chain joins TRBV4-3 and TRBJ2-7, with 8 bases identical to TRBD1. There are 14 residues in the CDR3. Germline loops: CDR1 LGHNA, CDR2 YSLEER. The junction had 7 bases not matched to a gene; V was cut back by 2 bases and J by 7 bases. The CDR3, as DNA: TGCGCCAGCAGCCAATCCAGGGGGCGGGCTGAGCAGTACTTC. Translated: CASSQSRGRAEQYF.

The J gene is TRBJ2-7, the V gene TRBV20-1; 8 bases map to TRBD1. Germline trimming cut 0 bases from V and 3 bases from J; bases unmatched to any gene: 7. Germline lookup yields CDR1 DFQATT and CDR2 SNEGSKA (reference sequence). The CDR3 sequence is 15 residues long. This CDR3 is CSARDRGTGDYEQYF. CDR3 DNA sequence: TGCAGTGCTAGAGATCGGGGGACAGGAGACTACGAGCAGTACTTC.

The chain uses TRBV29-1 and TRBJ2-3, with 7 bases aligning to TRBD2. The CDR3 has 14 residues. From germline, CDR1 is SQVTM and CDR2 ANQGSEA. The ends lost 5 bases at V and 4 bases at J; junction bases unmatched: 9. The CDR3 is CSVLGRRVSDTQYF. CDR3 in DNA: TGCAGCGTTCTCGGGAGGAGGGTTTCAGATACGCAGTATTTT.

The J gene is TRBJ2-5, the V gene TRBV6-5; the match to TRBD2 covers 15 bases. The germline V gene has CDR1 MNHEY and CDR2 SVGAGI. The CDR3 consists of 16 residues. With 4 bases clipped from V and 5 bases from J, the junction kept 5 bases outside the gene matches. In DNA, the CDR3 is TGTGCCAGCAGTTGGACTAGCGGGAGGGCCAGCGAGACCCAGTACTTC. Its translation is CASSWTSGRASETQYF.

This clonotype showed up many times. This chain's CDR3 is CASSLGAGPTYEQYF. CDR3 DNA sequence: TGTGCCAGCAGCTTAGGGGCAGGGCCAACCTACGAGCAGTACTTC. The chain combines TRBV11-2 with TRBJ2-7, with D possibly TRBD1 on 5 matching bases. Germline-derived CDR1 and CDR2 are SGHAT and FQNNGV. The CDR3 is 15 amino acids. Trimming pared 1 base from V and 2 bases from J, leaving 12 bases between. The variable domain in full, with the rest retrieved from reference TRBV11-2 and TRBJ2-7, is EAGVAQSPRYKIIEKRQSVAFWCNPISGHATLYWYQQILGQGPKLLIQFQNNGVVDDSQLPKDRFSAERLKGVDSTLKIQPAKLEDSAVYLCASSLGAGPTYEQYFGPGTRLTVT.

The table lists this clonotype with a few counts. The V gene is TRBV7-2, the J gene TRBJ2-7; the D gene is possibly TRBD1 (6 bases). CDR1 is SGHTA and CDR2 is FQGNSA in the germline V gene. The germline V and J ends were trimmed by 1 base and 5 bases, with 12 bases remaining between them. The CDR3 length is 14 residues. The CDR3 here is CASSLDRVKNEQYF. The CDR3 nucleotides read TGTGCCAGCAGCTTAGACAGGGTGAAGAACGAGCAGTACTTC.

This clonotype came up a few times. V gene TRBV7-2 combines with J gene TRBJ2-1; 8 bases map to TRBD2. Germline V gene lookup returns CDR1 SGHTA and CDR2 FQGNSA. CDR3 size: 16 residues. Unmatched junction bases numbered 12, after V lost 3 bases and J lost 8 bases. As DNA, the CDR3 is TGTGCCAGCAGCTTTCCAAAGCGGGAGATAATCCATGAGCAGTTCTTC. The encoded protein is CASSFPKREIIHEQFF.

A few counts support this clonotype. The V gene is TRBV12-3 or TRBV12-4, the J gene TRBJ1-5, with 8 bases that match TRBD1. The CDR3 loop spans 12 amino acids. The junction had 5 bases not matched to a gene; V was cut back by 6 bases and J by 10 bases. CDR3 residues: CASSYGQGPQHF. In DNA, the CDR3 is TGTGCCAGCAGCTACGGACAGGGCCCCCAGCATTTT.